This section outlines one TCR beta chain sequence together with its context. Its antigen is not yet known. No much larger clonotype is one base removed from it; base qualities were not supplied. Inclusion was restricted to participants for whom at least one PBMC sample before ART initiation and at least two post-ART samples were available. Treatment was received in the United States of America by all participants with HIV. Before DNA extraction, cryopreserved samples containing about 0.9-10 million PBMC were thawed and washed. At the time of the earliest PBMC sample, participants with HIV were aged between about 23 and 55 years. PBMC samples were contributed by each participant from 1-4 timepoints before ART initiation and 2-8 timepoints after ART initiation, with a median of 7 samples. Serial HIV viral load, CD4+ T-cell count, ART history and demographic data were obtained for every participant. Genomic DNA was extracted from unsorted PBMC with a Qiagen kit on a QIAcube, with processing performed in batches of 12 samples.

These data come from a study of long-term antiretroviral therapy in people with HIV (dated by TCRdb to 2021 to 2024). Background on the whole study: Collection of the earliest samples took place about a decade ahead of the 2015 WHO recommendation for immediate ART, at a time when ART was typically delayed until CD4 counts fell. Whether ART initiation and durable HIV suppression were associated with changes in peripheral blood TRB repertoire composition and diversity was tested in a retrospective serial study. A total of roughly 200 cryopreserved PBMC samples came from approximately 30 adults with confirmed HIV infection and were collected serially over a mean of around 6 years (range 1-12). About 35% of the 30 participants with HIV were female. Test extractions of a monoclonal T-cell line alongside some 36 polyclonal samples showed no cross-contamination during QIAcube processing. What the authors observed across the whole study: Because pre-ART samples had limited cell numbers, unsorted PBMC were profiled rather than sorted CD4+ and CD8+ T cells. Expanded TRB clones identified before ART initiation dominated the repertoire across all time points, though the dominance fluctuated and decreased in many PLHIV after ART. CDR3 length ranges in HIV repertoires were narrower than in controls, and network structure suggested an antigen-experienced repertoire with only a slight naive shift after ART. Since PBMC availability was limited, sequencing covered only the TCR beta chain, with no alpha chain pairing. Starting ART was linked to a significant rise in TRB diversity, yet even with long-term ART the diversity remained significantly lower than in transplant donor controls. No data were available on ART adherence, viral resistance or therapy changes, limiting inferences about post-ART repertoire changes. Samples dated from about 2003 to 2018, and the ART regimens used may be less effective than current ones.

Sequencing of the TRB variable region was done with the immunoSEQ hsTCRB v3.0 assay at survey level resolution. A depth of roughly 40,000-55,000 T-cell genomes per sample was targeted for TRB sequencing. TRB libraries were pooled and sequenced on an Illumina MiSeq using a v3 150-cycle kit. The paper's data handling went like this. Repertoire analysis was performed in R inside a reproducible Nextflow workflow that covered QC, data transformation and analysis. Custom analyses were implemented in LymphoSeq2, an R package for AIRR-Seq data exploration. Several samples that produced fewer than 5000 total TRB sequences were removed, so about 200 HIV repertoires were analyzed. Of the 188 retained HIV repertoires, 55 to 60 were collected before and roughly 130 after ART initiation. Repertoires were downsampled to 5000 TRB nucleotide sequences, with summary statistics averaged over 100 downsampling iterations. TRB sequences were retained for analysis only if CDR3 regions of at least seven amino acids were present. A Shannon entropy-derived clonality score and the Gini coefficient were used to measure diversity. Repertoire networks linked the top 5000 CDR3 amino acid sequences whenever two sequences differed by an edit distance of one. Antigen specificity groups and MHC restriction were predicted for TRB CDR3 amino acid sequences with GLIPH2. To flag known CMV, EBV, HIV or tissue antigen associations, CDR3 amino acid sequences were matched against VDJdb and McPAS-TCR. Pre-ART, post-ART and control groups were compared with Wilcoxon signed-rank tests and Holm-Bonferroni correction. TCRdb provides this immuneACCESS table in a form limited to in-frame rearrangements. Some clones are lacking; in checked studies, under half of them reflect an unresolved V gene, and why the rest are absent is not known. That table furnishes V, J and clone size, whereas the DNA furnished D and trimming. The sample table contains 20,000 to 25,000 clones; only one count was recorded for just under 85% of them. The ten largest clones take up about 12% of the sample.

Sample: unsorted PBMCs, taken 1.6 years after starting antiretroviral therapy. The sequence derives from a man aged 40-49 years with HIV.

The base sequence is TGTGCCAGCAGTGCCGAGGGGTTAGCTGGGGCCAACGTCCTGACTTTC. It translates to CASSAEGLAGANVLTF. Recombination connected TRBV5-6 to TRBJ2-6; the D segment is perhaps TRBD1 or TRBD2, each sharing 5 matched bases. Spanning cysteine to phenylalanine, the CDR3 consists of 16 amino acids. The DNA shown is the 48-base CDR3, in frame from base 1. For CDR1 and CDR2, the germline V gene lists SGHDT and YYEEEE. The V end loses 5 bases and the J end loses 2 bases, and a stretch of 14 bases separates them. Extended through the reference TRBV5-6 and TRBJ2-6 proteins, this CDR3 yields the full variable domain: DAGVTQSPTHLIKTRGQQVTLRCSPKSGHDTVSWYQQALGQGPQFIFQYYEEEERQRGNFPDRFSGHQFPNYSSELNVNALLLGDSALYLCASSAEGLAGANVLTFGAGSRLTVL.